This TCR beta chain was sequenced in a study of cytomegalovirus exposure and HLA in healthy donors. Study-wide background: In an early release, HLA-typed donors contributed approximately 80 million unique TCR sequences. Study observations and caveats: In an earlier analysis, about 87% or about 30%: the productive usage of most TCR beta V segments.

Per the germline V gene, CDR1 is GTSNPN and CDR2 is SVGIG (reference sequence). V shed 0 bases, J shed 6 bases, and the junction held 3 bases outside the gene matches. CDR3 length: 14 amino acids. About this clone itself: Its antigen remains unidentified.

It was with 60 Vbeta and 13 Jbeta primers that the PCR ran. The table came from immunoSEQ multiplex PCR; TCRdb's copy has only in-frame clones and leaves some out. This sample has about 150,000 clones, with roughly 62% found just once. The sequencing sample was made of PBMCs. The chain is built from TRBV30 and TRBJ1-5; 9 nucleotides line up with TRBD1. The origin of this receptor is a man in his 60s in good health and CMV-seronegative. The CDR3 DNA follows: TGTGCCTGGAGTGTACAGGGGGCTGTTCAGCCCCAGCATTTT. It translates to CAWSVQGAVQPQHF.